Following are 7 T cell receptor beta chains from one sample sequenced in a study of shared clonotypes between healthy human individuals. Cells designated naive CD8 were CD45RO-negative and were positively selected for CCR7, with terminally differentiated effector memory CD45RA+ cells excluded. Assay: immunoSEQ multiplex PCR; the TCRdb copy retains only in-frame clones and omits some. The table lists about 1,900,000 clones, about 95% of them singletons. The source material was naive CD8+ T cells sorted from blood. The receptors stem from a man younger than 35 in good health.

The chain combines TRBV5-1 with TRBJ2-7; D gene ambiguous. Germline V gene data show CDR1 as SGHRS and CDR2 as YFSETQ. The CDR3 spans 15 residues. The ends were cut back, 1 base at V and 3 bases at J, with 14 bases in the middle. The CDR3: CASSLSQSRFYEQYF. The CDR3 bases are TGCGCCAGCAGCTTGTCTCAAAGCAGGTTCTACGAGCAGTACTTC.

The V and J genes are TRBV5-6 and TRBJ1-1; D not resolved. The V end lost 2 bases, the J end lost 5 bases, and 7 bases lay between the germline ends. Germline V gene sequence: CDR1 SGHDT, CDR2 YYEEEE. This CDR3 has 12 residues. CDR3 sequence (DNA): TGTGCCAGCAGCTTTCTCGGGACTGAAGCTTTCTTT. Translated, it gives CASSFLGTEAFF.

This clone was seen once. The chain links TRBV19 to TRBJ1-6; D ambiguous. This CDR3 has 11 amino acids. Per the germline V gene, CDR1 is LNHDA and CDR2 is SQIVND (reference sequence). The germline V and J ends were trimmed by 8 bases and 9 bases, with 8 bases remaining between them. The CDR3 DNA is TGTGCCAGTGGACCACCTTCACCCCTCCACTTT. Translation: CASGPPSPLHF.

J is TRBJ2-5 and V is TRBV25-1; 14 bases agree with TRBD2. After removal of 6 bases from V and 2 bases from J, the junction contained 11 bases not matched to a gene. This CDR3 comprises 18 residues. Looked up from germline, CDR1 is MGHDK and CDR2 is SYGVNS. The CDR3 loop reads CASSPGTSGGPGQETQYF. CDR3 bases: TGTGCCAGCAGCCCAGGGACTAGCGGGGGACCGGGGCAAGAGACCCAGTACTTC.

The chain couples TRBV5-1 to TRBJ2-1; D is unclear. The CDR3 runs to 13 residues. Germline CDR1 and CDR2: SGHRS and YFSETQ. V was clipped by 3 bases and J by 9 bases, with 13 bases between them. The CDR3 DNA sequence: TGCGCCAGCAGCTATATTACATCGGCTGAGCAGTTCTTC. Its protein is CASSYITSAEQFF. Combining the CDR3 with reference TRBV5-1 and TRBJ2-1 gives the whole variable domain KAGVTQTPRYLIKTRGQQVTLSCSPISGHRSVSWYQQTPGQGLQFLFEYFSETQRNKGNFPGRFSGRQFSNSRSEMNVSTLELGDSALYLCASSYITSAEQFFGPGTRLTVL.

The rearrangement links TRBV27 to TRBJ2-7, with 8 bases aligning to TRBD1. Germline V gives CDR1 MNHEY, CDR2 SMNVEV (reference sequence). The CDR3 consists of 15 residues. Germline trimming cut 5 bases from V and 5 bases from J; bases unmatched to any gene: 11. The CDR3 nucleotides read TGTGCCAGCAGTCCCCTGGACAGGGCAATAAACGAGCAGTACTTC. Translated: CASSPLDRAINEQYF.

CDR3 DNA sequence: TGTGCCAGCAGCATGGACAGTGGCGAGCAGTACTTC. It translates to CASSMDSGEQYF. This chain uses TRBV5-6 with TRBJ2-7; D is possibly TRBD1 (6 bases). The CDR3 extends over 12 amino acids. V gave up 4 bases and J gave up 6 bases, with 11 bases separating them. Germline V gene sequence: CDR1 SGHDT, CDR2 YYEEEE. Full variable domain (rest looked up from reference TRBV5-6 and TRBJ2-7): DAGVTQSPTHLIKTRGQQVTLRCSPKSGHDTVSWYQQALGQGPQFIFQYYEEEERQRGNFPDRFSGHQFPNYSSELNVNALLLGDSALYLCASSMDSGEQYFGPGTRLTVT.